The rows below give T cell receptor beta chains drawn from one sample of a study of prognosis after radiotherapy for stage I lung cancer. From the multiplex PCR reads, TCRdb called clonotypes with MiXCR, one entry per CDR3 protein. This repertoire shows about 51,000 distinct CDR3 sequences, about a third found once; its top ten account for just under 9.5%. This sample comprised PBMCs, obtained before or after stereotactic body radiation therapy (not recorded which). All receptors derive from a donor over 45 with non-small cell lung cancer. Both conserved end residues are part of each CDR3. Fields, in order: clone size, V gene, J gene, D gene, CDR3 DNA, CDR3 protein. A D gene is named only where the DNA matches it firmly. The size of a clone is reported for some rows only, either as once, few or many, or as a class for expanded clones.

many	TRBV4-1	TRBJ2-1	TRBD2	TGCGCCAGCAGCCTAACAGGACTAGCGGGCTACAATGAGCAGTTCTTC	CASSLTGLAGYNEQFF
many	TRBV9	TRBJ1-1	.	TGTGCCAGCAGCGTTAGGTCGAACACTGAAGCTTTCTTT	CASSVRSNTEAFF
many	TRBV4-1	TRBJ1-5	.	TGCGCCAGCAGCCAAGGGGGAGTATTAGGGGGGGTAGGCAATCAGCCCCAGCATTTT	CASSQGGVLGGVGNQPQHF
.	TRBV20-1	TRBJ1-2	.	TGCAGTGCTAGAGGATTTGGCTACACCTTC	CSARGFGYTF
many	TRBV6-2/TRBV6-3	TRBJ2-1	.	TGTGCCAGCAGGCTGACCCTAGTCGCCTACAATGAGCAGTTCTTC	CASRLTLVAYNEQFF
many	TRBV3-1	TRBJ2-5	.	TGTGCCAGCAGCCAAGATCGTGAGACCCAGTACTTC	CASSQDRETQYF
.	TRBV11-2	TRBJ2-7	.	TGTGCCAGCAGCCTGCCCCCGTGGGGGGTGGCCTACGAGCATTACTTC	CASSLPPWGVAYEHYF
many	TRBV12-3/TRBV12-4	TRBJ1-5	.	TGTGCCAGCAGTTTGAGGGGGGGTAGCAATCAGCCCCAGCATTTT	CASSLRGGSNQPQHF
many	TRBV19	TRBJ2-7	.	TGTGCCAGTAGTAGGGCTAGCGCAGACTCCTACGAGCAGTACTTC	CASSRASADSYEQYF
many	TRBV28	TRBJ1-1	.	TGTGCCAGCAGTTCATCAGGGGAAAGCGTCTCGTTT	CASSSSGESVSF
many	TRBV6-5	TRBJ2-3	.	TGTGCCAGCAGTTACGTCGCCGGCGGTCCAGATACGCAGTATTTT	CASSYVAGGPDTQYF
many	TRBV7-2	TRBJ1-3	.	TGTGCCAGCAGCCCGCCCACCCGCACCATATATTTT	CASSPPTRTIYF
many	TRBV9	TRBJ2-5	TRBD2	TGTGCCAGCAGCGAGGGGAGCGGGAGGGCCTTGGAGACCCAGTACTTC	CASSEGSGRALETQYF
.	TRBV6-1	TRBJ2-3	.	TGTGCCAGCACCTACCCCTCCGGTACACAAGGAGGAGATACGCAGTATTTT	CASTYPSGTQGGDTQYF
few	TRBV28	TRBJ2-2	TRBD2	TGTGCCGGAGGGGGGGGGGATAGCGGGAGAGGAATGCCCGGGGAGCTGTTTTTT	CAGGGGDSGRGMPGELFF
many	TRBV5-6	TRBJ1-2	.	TGTGCCAGCAGCTTGGGGGGCAGACCTAACTATGGCTACACCTTC	CASSLGGRPNYGYTF
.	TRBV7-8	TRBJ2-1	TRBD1	TGTGCCAGCAGCGCTAGACGGGGACAGATCTACAATGAGCAGTTCTTC	CASSARRGQIYNEQFF
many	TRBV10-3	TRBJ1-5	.	TGTGCCATCAGTGATACAGGGTCGGTAGGGAACCCCCAGCATTTT	CAISDTGSVGNPQHF
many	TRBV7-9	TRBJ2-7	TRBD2	TGTGCCAGCAGCCCATTAGCGGGCGCCTACGAGCAGTACTTC	CASSPLAGAYEQYF
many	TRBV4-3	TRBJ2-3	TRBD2	TGCGCCAGCAGCCAAGATCGGCCTAGCGGGAGAAAGGGCACAGATACGCAGTATTTT	CASSQDRPSGRKGTDTQYF
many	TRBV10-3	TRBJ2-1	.	TGTGCCATCAGCGGGGGGCCAGGGACCATTTACAATGAGCAGTTCTTC	CAISGGPGTIYNEQFF
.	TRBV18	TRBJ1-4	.	TGTGCCAGCTCACCACAGGCTAATGAAAAACTGTTTTTT	CASSPQANEKLFF